The clone carrying this TCR beta chain showed up just a few times. Its antigen is unknown. Making use of molecular barcodes, quantitative 5'-RACE generated TCR beta libraries. TCRdb recomputed calls from the 5' RACE reads with MiXCR, one row per CDR3 protein. The sample carries fewer than 500,000 distinct CDR3 sequences, approximately 26% recorded once. The CDR3 totals 12 residues. V was pared by 1 base and J by 6 bases, with 6 bases between. Germline CDR1 reads SEHNR; CDR2 reads FQNEAQ (reference sequence). The source of the sample is a study of CD8 T cells in ankylosing spondylitis. Study-wide results and caveats: Within ankylosing spondylitis blood, a TCR beta motif made up of seven or eight highly homologous variants appeared to be characteristic.

The sequencing sample was made of blood, either unsorted or a sorted T cell fraction (not recorded which). The sequence came from a male donor with ankylosing spondylitis. The J gene is TRBJ1-1, the V gene TRBV7-9; no firm D call. The CDR3 protein is CASSLVGPEAFF. The CDR3 DNA is TGTGCCAGCAGCTTAGTTGGTCCTGAAGCTTTCTTT. Full variable domain (outside the CDR3, taken from reference TRBV7-9 and TRBJ1-1): DTGVSQNPRHKITKRGQNVTFRCDPISEHNRLYWYRQTLGQGPEFLTYFQNEAQLEKSRLLSDRFSAERPKGSFSTLEIQRTEQGDSAMYLCASSLVGPEAFFGQGTRLTVV.